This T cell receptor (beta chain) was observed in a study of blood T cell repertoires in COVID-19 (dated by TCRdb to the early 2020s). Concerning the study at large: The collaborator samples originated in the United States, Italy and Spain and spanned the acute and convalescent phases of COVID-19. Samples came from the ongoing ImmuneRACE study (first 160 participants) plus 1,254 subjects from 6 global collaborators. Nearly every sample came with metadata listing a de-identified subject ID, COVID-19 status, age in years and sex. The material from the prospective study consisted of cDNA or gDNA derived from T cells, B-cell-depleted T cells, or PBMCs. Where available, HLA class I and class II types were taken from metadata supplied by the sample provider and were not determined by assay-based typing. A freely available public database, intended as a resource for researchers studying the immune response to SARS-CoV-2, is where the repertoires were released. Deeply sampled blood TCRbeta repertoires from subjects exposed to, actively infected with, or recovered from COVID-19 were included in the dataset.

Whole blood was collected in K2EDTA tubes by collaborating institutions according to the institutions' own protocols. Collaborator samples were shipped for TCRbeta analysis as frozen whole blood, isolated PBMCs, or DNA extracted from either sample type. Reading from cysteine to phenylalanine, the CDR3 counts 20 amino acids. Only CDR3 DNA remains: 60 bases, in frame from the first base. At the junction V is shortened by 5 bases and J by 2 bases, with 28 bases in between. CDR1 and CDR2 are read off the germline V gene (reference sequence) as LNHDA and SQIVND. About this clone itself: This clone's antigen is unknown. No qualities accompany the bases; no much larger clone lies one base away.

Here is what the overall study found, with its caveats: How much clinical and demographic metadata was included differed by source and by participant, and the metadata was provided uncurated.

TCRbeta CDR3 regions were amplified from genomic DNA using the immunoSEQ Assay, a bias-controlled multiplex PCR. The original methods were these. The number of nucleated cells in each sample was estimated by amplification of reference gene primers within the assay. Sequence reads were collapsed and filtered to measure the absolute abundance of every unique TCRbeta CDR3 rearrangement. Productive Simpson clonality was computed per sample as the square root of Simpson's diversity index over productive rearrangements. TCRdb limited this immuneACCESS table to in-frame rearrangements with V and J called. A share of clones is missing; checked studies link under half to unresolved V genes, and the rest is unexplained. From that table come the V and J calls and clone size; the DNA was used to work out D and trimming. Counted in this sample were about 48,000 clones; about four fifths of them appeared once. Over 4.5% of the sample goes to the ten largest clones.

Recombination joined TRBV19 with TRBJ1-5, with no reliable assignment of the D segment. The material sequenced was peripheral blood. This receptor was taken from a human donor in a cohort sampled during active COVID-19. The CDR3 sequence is CASSGAPGGGPPRGNQPQHF. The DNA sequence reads TGTGCCAGTAGTGGAGCTCCCGGTGGAGGCCCCCCGAGAGGCAATCAGCCCCAGCATTTT.